The sequence of this T cell receptor beta chain was determined in a study of vaccination and CD4 T cells after COVID-19. The wider study: Convalescent individuals exhibited SARS-CoV-2 positivity on nasal swab PCR, with several mild and one severe presentation. Convalescent donors totaled six males and four females, including two who were Hispanic. Study-level points and caveats: Convalescent patients' vaccine-specific clones were spike mono-reactive in 304 of 307 cases.

This clonotype showed up just once. Its cognate antigen is unknown. V shed 2 bases, J shed 4 bases, and the junction held 6 bases outside the gene matches. The CDR3 is 16 residues long. Germline lookup yields CDR1 MDHEN and CDR2 SYDVKM. TCRdb passed the PCR reads through MiXCR, listing each CDR3 protein once. The sample includes around 30,000 distinct CDR3 sequences, approximately 49% of them seen just once. The time point here: late sampling 161 to 241 days after vaccination in a few convalescent patients. The specimen comprised CD4+ T cells from blood, sampled about 7 months after SARS-CoV-2 vaccination. The clonotype was recovered from a human donor who had recovered from COVID-19. V usage is TRBV28 and J usage is TRBJ1-5; 9 nucleotides match TRBD1. The CDR3 nucleotides are TGTGCCAGCAGTTTAACCGGGACAGGGAGGAATCAGCCCCAGCATTTT. Translated, it gives CASSLTGTGRNQPQHF.